Here is one T cell receptor (beta chain) with its context. Its antigen is not identified. Sorted-subset replicate PCRs used about 200 ng DNA, about 30,000 T cell genomes. The repertoire was sequenced with immunoSEQ multiplex PCR; TCRdb's copy has only in-frame clones and lacks some. This sample yields nearly 2 million clones, of which 85% to 95% are seen a single time; approximately 1.2% belongs to the top ten. The naive CD8 population came from CD45RO-negative cells selected for CCR7, without terminally differentiated effector memory CD45RA+ cells. This sample stems from a study of shared clonotypes between healthy human individuals. Study details: Three CD4 naive, three CD4 memory, two CD8 naive and one CD8 memory plate were used per donor. General study results and limits: Relative to memory subsets, naive subsets generally showed larger estimated richness. Non-shared clonotypes showed lower generation probabilities than clonotypes common to all four donors.

The germline gives CDR1 SEHNR, CDR2 FQNEAQ (reference sequence). Trimming removed 5 bases at V and 4 bases at J, with 7 bases between. The CDR3 extends over 12 amino acids. The sequence was obtained from a man aged 18 to 29 in good health. The sequencing sample was made of naive CD8+ T cells sorted from blood. The chain has TRBV7-9 and TRBJ2-3; no clear D gene. Here the CDR3 reads CASSADSDTQYF. The CDR3 coding sequence is TGTGCCAGCAGCGCCGACTCAGATACGCAGTATTTT.